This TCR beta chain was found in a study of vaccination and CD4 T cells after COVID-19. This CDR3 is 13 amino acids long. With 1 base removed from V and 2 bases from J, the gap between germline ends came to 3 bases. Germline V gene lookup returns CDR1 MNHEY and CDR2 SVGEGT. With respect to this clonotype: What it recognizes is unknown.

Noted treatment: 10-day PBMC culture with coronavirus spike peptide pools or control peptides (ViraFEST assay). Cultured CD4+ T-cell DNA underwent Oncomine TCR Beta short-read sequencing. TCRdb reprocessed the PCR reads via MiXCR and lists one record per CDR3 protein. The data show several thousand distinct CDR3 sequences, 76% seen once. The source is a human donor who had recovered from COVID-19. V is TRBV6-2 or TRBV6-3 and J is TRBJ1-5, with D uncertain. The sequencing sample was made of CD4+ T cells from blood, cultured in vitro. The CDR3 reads CASSYWGNQPQHF. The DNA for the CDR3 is TGTGCCAGCAGTTACTGGGGCAATCAGCCCCAGCATTTT.